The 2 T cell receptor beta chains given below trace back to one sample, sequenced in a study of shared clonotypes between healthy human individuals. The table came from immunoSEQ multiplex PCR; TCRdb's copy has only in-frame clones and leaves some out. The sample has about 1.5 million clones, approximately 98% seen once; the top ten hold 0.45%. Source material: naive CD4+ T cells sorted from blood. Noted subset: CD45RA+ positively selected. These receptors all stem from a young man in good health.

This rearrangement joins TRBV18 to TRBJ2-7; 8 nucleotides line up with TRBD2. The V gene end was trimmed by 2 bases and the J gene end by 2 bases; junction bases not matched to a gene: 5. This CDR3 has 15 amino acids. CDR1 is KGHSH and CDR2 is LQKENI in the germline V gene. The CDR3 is CASSPIQRGTYEQYF. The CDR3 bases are TGTGCCAGCTCACCAATCCAGCGGGGGACCTACGAGCAGTACTTC.

In nucleotides, the CDR3 is TGCAGCGTTGAGCCTAGCGGGAGAAGGGAGCAGTACTTC. Its translation is CSVEPSGRREQYF. The chain is built from TRBV29-1 and TRBJ2-7, with 10 bases lining up with TRBD2. The J segment lost 7 bases and the V segment lost 3 bases, leaving 6 bases of the junction unmatched. Germline V gives CDR1 SQVTM, CDR2 ANQGSEA. The length of the CDR3 is 13 residues.